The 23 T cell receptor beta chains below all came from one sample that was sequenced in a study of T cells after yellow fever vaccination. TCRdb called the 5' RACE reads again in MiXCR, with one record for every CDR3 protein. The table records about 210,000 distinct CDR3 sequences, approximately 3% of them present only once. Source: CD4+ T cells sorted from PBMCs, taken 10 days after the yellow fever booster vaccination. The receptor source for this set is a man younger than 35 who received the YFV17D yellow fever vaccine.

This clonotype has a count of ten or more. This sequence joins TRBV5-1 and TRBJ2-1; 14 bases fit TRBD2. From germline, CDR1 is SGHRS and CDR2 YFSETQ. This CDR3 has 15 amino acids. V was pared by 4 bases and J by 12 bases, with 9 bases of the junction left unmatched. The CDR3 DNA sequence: TGCGCCAGCAGCGACGGGACTAGCGGGGGACGTGCGCAGTTCTTC. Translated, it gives CASSDGTSGGRAQFF.

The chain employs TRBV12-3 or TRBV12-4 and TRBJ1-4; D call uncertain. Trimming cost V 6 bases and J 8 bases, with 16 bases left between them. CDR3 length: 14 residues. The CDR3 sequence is CASRRREVEEKLFF. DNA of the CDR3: TGTGCCAGCAGGCGGAGGGAGGTGGAGGAAAAACTGTTTTTT.

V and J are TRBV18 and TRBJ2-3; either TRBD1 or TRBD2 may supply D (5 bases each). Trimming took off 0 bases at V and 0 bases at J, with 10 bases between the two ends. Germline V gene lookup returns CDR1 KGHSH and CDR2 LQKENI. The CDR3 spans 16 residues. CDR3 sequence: CASSPPGTASTDTQYF. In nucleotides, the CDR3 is TGTGCCAGCTCACCACCCGGGACGGCAAGCACAGATACGCAGTATTTT. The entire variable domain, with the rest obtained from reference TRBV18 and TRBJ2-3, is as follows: NAGVMQNPRHLVRRRGQEARLRCSPMKGHSHVYWYRQLPEEGLKFMVYLQKENIIDESGMPKERFSAEFPKEGPSILRIQQVVRGDSAAYFCASSPPGTASTDTQYFGPGTRLTVL.

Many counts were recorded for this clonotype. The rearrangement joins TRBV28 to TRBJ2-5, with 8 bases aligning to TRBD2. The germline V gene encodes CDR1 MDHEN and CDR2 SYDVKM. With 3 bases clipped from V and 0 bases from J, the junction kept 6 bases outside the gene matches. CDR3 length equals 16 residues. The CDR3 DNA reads TGTGCCAGCAGTTTTGGGTCTAGCGGGTACCAAGAGACCCAGTACTTC. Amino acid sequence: CASSFGSSGYQETQYF.

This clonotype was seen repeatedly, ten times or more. As DNA, the CDR3 is TGCGCCAGCAGCTCCCCCGGGACACTGAACACTGAAGCTTTCTTT. Residues: CASSSPGTLNTEAFF. The chain links TRBV5-1 to TRBJ1-1; TRBD1 might be the D (6 bases). Germline-derived CDR1 and CDR2 are SGHRS and YFSETQ. V dropped 3 bases and J dropped 0 bases, with 12 bases sitting between them. This CDR3 is built from 15 residues. Combining the CDR3 with reference TRBV5-1 and TRBJ1-1 gives the whole variable domain KAGVTQTPRYLIKTRGQQVTLSCSPISGHRSVSWYQQTPGQGLQFLFEYFSETQRNKGNFPGRFSGRQFSNSRSEMNVSTLELGDSALYLCASSSPGTLNTEAFFGQGTRLTVV.

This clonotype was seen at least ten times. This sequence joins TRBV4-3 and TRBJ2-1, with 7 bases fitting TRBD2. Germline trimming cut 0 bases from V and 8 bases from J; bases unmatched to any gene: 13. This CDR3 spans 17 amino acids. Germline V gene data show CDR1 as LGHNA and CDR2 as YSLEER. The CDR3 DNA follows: TGCGCCAGCAGCCAAGATTACCCAGCGGGGCTTTTGGATGAGCAGTTCTTC. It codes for CASSQDYPAGLLDEQFF.

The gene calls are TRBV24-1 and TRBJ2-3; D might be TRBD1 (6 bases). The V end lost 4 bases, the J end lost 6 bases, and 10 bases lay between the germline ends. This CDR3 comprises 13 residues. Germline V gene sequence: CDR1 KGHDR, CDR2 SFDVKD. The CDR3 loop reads CATSEWGPDTQYF. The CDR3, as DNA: TGTGCCACCAGTGAGTGGGGGCCCGATACGCAGTATTTT.

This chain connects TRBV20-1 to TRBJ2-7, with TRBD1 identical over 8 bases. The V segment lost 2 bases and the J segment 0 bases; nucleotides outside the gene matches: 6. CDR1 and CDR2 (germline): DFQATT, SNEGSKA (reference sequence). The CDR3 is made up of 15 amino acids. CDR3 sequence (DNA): TGCAGTGCTAGACGGGGGACAGGACCCTCCTACGAGCAGTACGTC. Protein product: CSARRGTGPSYEQYV.

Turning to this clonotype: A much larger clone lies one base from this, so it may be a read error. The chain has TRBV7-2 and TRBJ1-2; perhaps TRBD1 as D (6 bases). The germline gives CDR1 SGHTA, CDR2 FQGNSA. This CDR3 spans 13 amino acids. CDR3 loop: CASSFQGPRGFTF. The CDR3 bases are TGTGCCAGCAGCTTCCAGGGGCCGAGGGGCTTCACCTTC.

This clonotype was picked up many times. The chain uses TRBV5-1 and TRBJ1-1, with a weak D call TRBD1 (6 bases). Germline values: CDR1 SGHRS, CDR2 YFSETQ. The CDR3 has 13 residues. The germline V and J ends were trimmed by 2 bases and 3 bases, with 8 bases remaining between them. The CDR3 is CASSFKGDTEAFF. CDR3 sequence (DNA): TGCGCCAGCAGCTTTAAGGGGGACACTGAAGCTTTCTTT. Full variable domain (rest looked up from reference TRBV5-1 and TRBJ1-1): KAGVTQTPRYLIKTRGQQVTLSCSPISGHRSVSWYQQTPGQGLQFLFEYFSETQRNKGNFPGRFSGRQFSNSRSEMNVSTLELGDSALYLCASSFKGDTEAFFGQGTRLTVV.

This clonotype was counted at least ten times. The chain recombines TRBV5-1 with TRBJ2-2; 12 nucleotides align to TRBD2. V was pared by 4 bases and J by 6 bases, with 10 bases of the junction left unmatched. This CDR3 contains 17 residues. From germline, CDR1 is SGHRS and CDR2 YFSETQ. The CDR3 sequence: CASSPWTSGVQAGELFF. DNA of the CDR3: TGCGCCAGCAGCCCGTGGACTAGCGGGGTACAAGCCGGGGAGCTGTTTTTT.

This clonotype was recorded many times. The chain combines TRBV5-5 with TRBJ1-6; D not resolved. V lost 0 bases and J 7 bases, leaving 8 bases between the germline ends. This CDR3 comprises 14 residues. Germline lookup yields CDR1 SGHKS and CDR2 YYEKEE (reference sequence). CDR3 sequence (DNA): TGTGCCAGCAGCTTGGGACCGACAAATTCACCCCTCCACTTT. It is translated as CASSLGPTNSPLHF.

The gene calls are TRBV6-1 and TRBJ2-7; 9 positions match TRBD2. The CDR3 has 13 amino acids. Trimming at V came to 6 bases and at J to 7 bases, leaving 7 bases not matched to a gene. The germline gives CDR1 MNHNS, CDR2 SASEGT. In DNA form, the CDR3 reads TGTGCCAGCAGCCGCGGACTAGCGAGGGAGCAGTACTTC. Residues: CASSRGLAREQYF.

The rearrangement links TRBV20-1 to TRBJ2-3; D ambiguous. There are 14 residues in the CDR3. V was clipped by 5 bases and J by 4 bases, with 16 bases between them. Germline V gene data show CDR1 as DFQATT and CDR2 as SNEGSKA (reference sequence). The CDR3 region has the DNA TGCAGTGCTCACGGGTCCCCAAGAGCAGATACGCAGTATTTT. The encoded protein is CSAHGSPRADTQYF.

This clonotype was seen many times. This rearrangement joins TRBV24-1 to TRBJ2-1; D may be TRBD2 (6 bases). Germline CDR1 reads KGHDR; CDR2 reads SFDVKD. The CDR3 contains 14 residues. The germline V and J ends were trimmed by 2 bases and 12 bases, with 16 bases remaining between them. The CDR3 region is CATSDSRGLLGQFF. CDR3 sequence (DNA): TGTGCCACCAGTGATTCGCGGGGTCTCTTGGGGCAGTTCTTC.

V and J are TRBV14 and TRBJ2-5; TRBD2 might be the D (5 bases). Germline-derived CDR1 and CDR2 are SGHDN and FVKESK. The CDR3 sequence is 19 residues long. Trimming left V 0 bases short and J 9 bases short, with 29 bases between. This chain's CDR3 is CASSQESDFWGSLMEAQYF. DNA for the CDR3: TGTGCCAGCAGCCAAGAGTCGGATTTCTGGGGTTCCCTAATGGAGGCCCAGTACTTC.

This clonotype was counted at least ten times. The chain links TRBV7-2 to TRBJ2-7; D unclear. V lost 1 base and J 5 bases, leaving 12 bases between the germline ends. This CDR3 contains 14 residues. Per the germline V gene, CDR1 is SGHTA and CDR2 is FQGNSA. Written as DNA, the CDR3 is TGTGCCAGCAGCTTAGGAGTATTGGGCCACGAGCAGTACTTC. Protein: CASSLGVLGHEQYF.

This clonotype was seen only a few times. The CDR3 sequence is CASSLETGYNEQFF. DNA of the CDR3: TGTGCCAGCAGCTTAGAAACAGGGTACAATGAGCAGTTCTTC. The genes are TRBV7-2 and TRBJ2-1, with D tentatively TRBD1 (6 bases). The CDR3 length is 14 residues. Deletions cut 1 base from V and 4 bases from J, with 8 bases between. The germline gives CDR1 SGHTA, CDR2 FQGNSA.

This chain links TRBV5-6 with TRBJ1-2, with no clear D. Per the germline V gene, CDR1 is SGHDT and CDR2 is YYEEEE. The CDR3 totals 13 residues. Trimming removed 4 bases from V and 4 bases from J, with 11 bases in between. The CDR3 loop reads CASSVGALYGYTF. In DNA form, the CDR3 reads TGTGCCAGCAGCGTGGGCGCCCTCTATGGCTACACCTTC.

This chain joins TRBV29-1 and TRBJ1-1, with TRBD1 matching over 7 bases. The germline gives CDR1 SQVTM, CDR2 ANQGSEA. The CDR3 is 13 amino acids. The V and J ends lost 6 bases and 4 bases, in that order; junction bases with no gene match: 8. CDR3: CSVQGLMATEAFF. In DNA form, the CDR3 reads TGCAGCGTACAGGGGTTGATGGCCACTGAAGCTTTCTTT.

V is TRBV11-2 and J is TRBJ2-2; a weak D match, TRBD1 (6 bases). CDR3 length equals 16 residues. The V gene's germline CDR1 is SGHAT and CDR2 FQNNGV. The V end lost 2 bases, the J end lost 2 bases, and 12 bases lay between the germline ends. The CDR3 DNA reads TGTGCCAGCAGCTTATTTTGGACAGACAACACCGGGGAGCTGTTTTTT. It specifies CASSLFWTDNTGELFF.

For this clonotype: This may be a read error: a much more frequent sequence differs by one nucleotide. As DNA, the CDR3 is TGTGCCATCAGTGGCCAAAGCGGGGGGGCCCTGTATGAGCAGTTCTTC. Translating it yields CAISGQSGGALYEQFF. The V gene is TRBV10-3, the J gene TRBJ2-1; 10 nucleotides line up with TRBD2. J lost 8 bases, V lost 4 bases, and 11 bases had no gene match. The CDR3 spans 16 residues. CDR1 and CDR2 (germline): ENHRY, SYGVKD.

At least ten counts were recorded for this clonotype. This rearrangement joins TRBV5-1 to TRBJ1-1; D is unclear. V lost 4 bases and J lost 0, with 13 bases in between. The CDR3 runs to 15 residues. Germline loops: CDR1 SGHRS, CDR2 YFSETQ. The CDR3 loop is CASSPMTIMNTEAFF. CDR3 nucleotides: TGCGCCAGCAGCCCGATGACAATAATGAACACTGAAGCTTTCTTT.